Described below is a single T cell receptor (beta chain) sequence and its context. Its antigen is not identified. CDR1 is SSHAT, CDR2 FNYEAQ, per germline (reference sequence). This CDR3 contains 16 residues. Losses at the gene ends were 5 bases for V and 6 bases for J; bases not matched to a gene: 7. A multiplex PCR was run with 60 Vbeta primers and 13 Jbeta primers. Clones were sequenced by immunoSEQ multiplex PCR, and TCRdb holds only the in-frame ones, with some missing. The profile shows 130,000 to 150,000 clones, 75% to 80% of them singletons. The sample belongs to a study of cytomegalovirus exposure and HLA in healthy donors. Study-level findings and limits: TCR beta sequences reportedly predicted most subjects' HLA-A and HLA-B alleles accurately. Later analysis associated a missense DCLRE1C variant with TCR beta V- and J-gene trimming. A highly shared variant cluster was judged a likely technical artifact.

The sequenced sample was PBMCs. This chain links TRBV7-7 with TRBJ2-3, with 14 nucleotides matching TRBD2. The sequence came from a male donor in good health and CMV-seronegative. CDR3 loop: CASSEGTSGGWDTQYF. For the CDR3, the DNA is TGTGCCAGCAGCGAGGGGACTAGCGGGGGCTGGGATACGCAGTATTTT.